What follows are 17 T cell receptor beta chains derived from one specimen sequenced in a study of shared clonotypes between healthy human individuals. This table comes from immunoSEQ multiplex PCR, and its TCRdb copy is limited to in-frame clones, with some not included. The table includes a few million clones, approximately 95% detected once. Sequenced: naive CD4+ T cells from PBMCs. Subset defined: CD45RA+ positively selected. All receptors come from a young man in good health. Some clones in this sample may be carry-over from other donors' samples.

In nucleotides, the CDR3 is TGTGCCAGCAGCGATAGTAACACAGATACGCAGTATTTT. Its protein product is CASSDSNTDTQYF. The chain carries TRBV5-6 and TRBJ2-3; D not certain. The V end was cut by 4 bases, the J end by 2 bases, with 8 bases between. The CDR3 contains 13 residues. The germline CDR1 and CDR2 sequences are SGHDT and YYEEEE.

The chain joins TRBV27 to TRBJ2-3; D is perhaps TRBD2 (6 bases). This CDR3 contains 14 residues. CDR1 is MNHEY, CDR2 SMNVEV, per germline (reference sequence). V lost 5 bases to trimming and J lost 6 bases, with 15 bases between them. DNA for the CDR3: TGTGCCAGCAGTACGGACTATGGGATGGATACGCAGTATTTT. It encodes CASSTDYGMDTQYF.

The chain is built from TRBV7-2 and TRBJ2-1; a weak D match, TRBD2 (5 bases). CDR1 is SGHTA, CDR2 FQGNSA, per germline. Trimming shortened V by 5 bases and J by 2 bases, and 13 bases separated the two germline ends. The CDR3 contains 15 residues. The CDR3 region is CASSPGVPTYNEQFF. CDR3 nucleotide sequence: TGTGCCAGCAGCCCCGGGGTACCAACCTACAATGAGCAGTTCTTC.

For this clone: Other DNA sequences in this specimen translate into the identical CDR3. This chain uses TRBV20-1 with TRBJ2-3; D is ambiguous. Germline V gives CDR1 DFQATT, CDR2 SNEGSKA (reference sequence). The CDR3 consists of 11 residues. V shed 0 bases and J shed 4 bases, with 2 bases lying between them. Written as DNA, the CDR3 is TGCAGTGCTAGAGAGGCAGATACGCAGTATTTT. Protein sequence: CSAREADTQYF.

The rearrangement joins TRBV6-1 to TRBJ2-2, with D possibly TRBD1 on 5 matching bases. There are 15 residues in the CDR3. CDR1 MNHNS and CDR2 SASEGT come from the germline V gene. V lost 6 bases to trimming and J lost 3 bases, with 14 bases between them. The CDR3 nucleotides are TGTGCCAGCAGGACCATACCAGGGTACACCGGGGAGCTGTTTTTT. This sequence encodes CASRTIPGYTGELFF.

A remark on this clone: Different DNA sequences within this sample yield the same CDR3. The chain combines TRBV20-1 with TRBJ2-5, with unresolved D. The ends were cut back, 3 bases at V and 1 base at J, with 3 bases in the middle. CDR3 length equals 11 residues. Germline values: CDR1 DFQATT, CDR2 SNEGSKA (reference sequence). CDR3 DNA sequence: TGCAGTGCTAGGCCCCAAGAGACCCAGTACTTC. Its translation is CSARPQETQYF.

This rearrangement joins TRBV28 to TRBJ1-5, with 7 bases matching TRBD1. The CDR3 covers 13 residues. V shed 9 bases and J 9 bases; nucleotides not matched to a gene: 11. The germline V gene encodes CDR1 MDHEN and CDR2 SYDVKM. Here the CDR3 reads CASLRQGGGPQHF. The CDR3 DNA sequence: TGTGCCAGTTTGCGACAGGGAGGTGGGCCCCAGCATTTT.

V is TRBV7-2 and J is TRBJ2-1, with TRBD2 identical over 7 bases. The CDR3 is 15 residues long. V shed 5 bases and J 4 bases; nucleotides not matched to a gene: 8. The germline V gene encodes CDR1 SGHTA and CDR2 FQGNSA. CDR3 nucleotide sequence: TGTGCCAGCAGCCCGTCCCGCGGGAGATACAATGAGCAGTTCTTC. It encodes CASSPSRGRYNEQFF.

The genes are TRBV5-1 and TRBJ1-1; possible D gene TRBD1, 6 bases. Germline CDR1 is SGHRS and CDR2 is YFSETQ. V was cut by 0 bases and J by 2 bases, with 14 bases left in between. This CDR3 contains 16 residues. CDR3 sequence: CASSLVVGGGNTEAFF. CDR3 nucleotide sequence: TGCGCCAGCAGCTTGGTGGTAGGGGGAGGAAACACTGAAGCTTTCTTT.

This sequence joins TRBV7-2 and TRBJ2-2; TRBD2 aligns across 9 bases. The CDR3 has 16 residues. Germline values: CDR1 SGHTA, CDR2 FQGNSA. The V segment lost 5 bases and the J segment 7 bases; nucleotides outside the gene matches: 11. The DNA of the CDR3 is TGTGCCAGCAGCCCCCGGGCGGGAGGGCTACACGGGGAGCTGTTTTTT. Translating gives CASSPRAGGLHGELFF.

J is TRBJ1-5 and V is TRBV28, with 11 bases aligning to TRBD1. The CDR3 extends over 15 amino acids. The V segment lost 8 bases and the J segment 5 bases; nucleotides outside the gene matches: 8. Germline V gene lookup returns CDR1 MDHEN and CDR2 SYDVKM. CDR3 DNA: TGTGCCAGCGATACTTGGACAGGGGGCTATCAGCCCCAGCATTTT. It translates to CASDTWTGGYQPQHF. Together with reference TRBV28 and TRBJ1-5, the CDR3 gives the full variable domain: DVKVTQSSRYLVKRTGEKVFLECVQDMDHENMFWYRQDPGLGLRLIYFSYDVKMKEKGDIPEGYSVSREKKERFSLILESASTNQTSMYLCASDTWTGGYQPQHFGDGTRLSIL.

The genes are TRBV4-3 and TRBJ2-5; TRBD1 matches 8 bases. This CDR3 is 18 amino acids long. CDR1 is LGHNA, CDR2 YSLEER, per germline. J lost 2 bases, V lost 0 bases, and 11 bases had no gene match. Here the CDR3 DNA reads TGCGCCAGCAGCCAAGATCCCCCGACAGGGGAGGATCAAGAGACCCAGTACTTC. It yields the protein CASSQDPPTGEDQETQYF.

The gene calls are TRBV14 and TRBJ1-2, with unresolved D. Germline CDR1 SGHDN, CDR2 FVKESK. The CDR3 contains 13 residues. The V end was cut by 5 bases, the J end by 4 bases, with 11 bases between. The CDR3 loop is CASSTDRAYGYTF. As DNA, the CDR3 is TGTGCCAGCAGCACAGACCGGGCCTATGGCTACACCTTC.

V and J are TRBV27 and TRBJ2-7, with 16 bases matching TRBD2. Germline CDR1 MNHEY, CDR2 SMNVEV (reference sequence). This CDR3 is 17 amino acids long. Losses at the gene ends were 0 bases for V and 6 bases for J; bases not matched to a gene: 5. The CDR3 coding sequence is TGTGCCAGCAGTTTATCTGGGACTAGCGGGAGGGCCGCCGAGCAGTACTTC. It yields the protein CASSLSGTSGRAAEQYF.

This rearrangement joins TRBV9 to TRBJ2-3, with 12 bases that match TRBD2. Germline trimming cut 4 bases from V and 5 bases from J; bases unmatched to any gene: 5. The germline V gene has CDR1 SGDLS and CDR2 YYNGEE. CDR3 length: 15 amino acids. The chain's CDR3 is CASSPGLAGRDTQYF. The CDR3 nucleotides are TGTGCCAGCAGCCCGGGACTAGCGGGTAGAGATACGCAGTATTTT.

The rearrangement uses TRBV5-1 and TRBJ2-7; TRBD1 agrees at 10 bases. The CDR3 consists of 14 residues. The junction had 6 bases not matched to a gene; V was cut back by 3 bases and J by 6 bases. The germline CDR1 and CDR2 sequences are SGHRS and YFSETQ. The CDR3 region has the DNA TGCGCCAGCAGCTCCCCGGGACAGGGGACCGAGCAGTACTTC. Encoded protein: CASSSPGQGTEQYF. The complete variable domain, with remaining parts taken from reference TRBV5-1 and TRBJ2-7, reads KAGVTQTPRYLIKTRGQQVTLSCSPISGHRSVSWYQQTPGQGLQFLFEYFSETQRNKGNFPGRFSGRQFSNSRSEMNVSTLELGDSALYLCASSSPGQGTEQYFGPGTRLTVT.

This clone was observed once. The chain couples TRBV5-1 to TRBJ1-5; TRBD1 matches 7 bases. The CDR3 is made up of 15 amino acids. Germline trimming cut 0 bases from V and 6 bases from J; bases unmatched to any gene: 6. Germline loops: CDR1 SGHRS, CDR2 YFSETQ. The CDR3 reads CASSLVGDSGQPQHF. CDR3 DNA: TGCGCCAGCAGCTTGGTGGGGGACAGCGGTCAGCCCCAGCATTTT.